Listed below are T cell receptor beta chains from one sample, sequenced in a study of shared clonotypes between healthy human individuals. Data came from immunoSEQ multiplex PCR; TCRdb stores just in-frame clones and leaves some out. The repertoire holds 2,500,000 or so clones, with over 85% as singletons. The sample was naive CD4+ T cells from PBMCs. The receptors stem from a man younger than 35 in good health. Some clones in this sample may be carry-over from other donors' samples. Both conserved end residues are part of each CDR3. The D gene is left open where the match is weak. Only part of the rows carry a size: once, few, many, or a class if the clone is expanded.

cdr3_nt: TGTGCCAGCAGCGCCTTCGGACTAGCGGGGAACAATGAGCAGTTCTTC; cdr3_aa: CASSAFGLAGNNEQFF; v_call: TRBV9; j_call: TRBJ2-1; d_call: TRBD2; clone_size: .
cdr3_nt: TGTGCCAGTCCCCTCCCGGGACTAGCGATCTACGAGCAGTACTTC; cdr3_aa: CASPLPGLAIYEQYF; v_call: TRBV19; j_call: TRBJ2-7; d_call: TRBD2; clone_size: .
cdr3_nt: TGTGCCAGCAGCCTCCGCTACACTGAAGCTTTCTTT; cdr3_aa: CASSLRYTEAFF; v_call: TRBV28; j_call: TRBJ1-1; d_call: .; clone_size: .
cdr3_nt: TGTGCCAGCAGCTCCAGGGTGACCGGGGAGCTGTTTTTT; cdr3_aa: CASSSRVTGELFF; v_call: TRBV7-7; j_call: TRBJ2-2; d_call: .; clone_size: .
cdr3_nt: TGTGCCAGCAGAGTTTCCCCCGGGCCCAACTATGGCTACACCTTC; cdr3_aa: CASRVSPGPNYGYTF; v_call: TRBV27; j_call: TRBJ1-2; d_call: .; clone_size: .
cdr3_nt: TGTGCCTGGAGCCCTCCCGGGAACTCTGGAAACACCATATATTTT; cdr3_aa: CAWSPPGNSGNTIYF; v_call: TRBV30; j_call: TRBJ1-3; d_call: .; clone_size: .
cdr3_nt: TGTGCCAGCAGCGGCCGGGGGGGGCAAGAGACCCAGTACTTC; cdr3_aa: CASSGRGGQETQYF; v_call: TRBV7-2; j_call: TRBJ2-5; d_call: TRBD2; clone_size: .
cdr3_nt: TGTGCCAGCAGTTCCCGCAGGACCTACAATGAAAAACTGTTTTTT; cdr3_aa: CASSSRRTYNEKLFF; v_call: TRBV28; j_call: TRBJ1-4; d_call: .; clone_size: .
cdr3_nt: TGTGCCAGTAGTATTCTTGGGGCGGTAGATGGCTACACCTTC; cdr3_aa: CASSILGAVDGYTF; v_call: TRBV19; j_call: TRBJ1-2; d_call: .; clone_size: .
cdr3_nt: TGTGCCAGCAGTTTATTCCGGGGGGGTTACACTGAAGCTTTCTTT; cdr3_aa: CASSLFRGGYTEAFF; v_call: TRBV28; j_call: TRBJ1-1; d_call: .; clone_size: once
cdr3_nt: TGCAGCGTTGAATTCAGGTTGAACAGGGGAAACACTGAAGCTTTCTTT; cdr3_aa: CSVEFRLNRGNTEAFF; v_call: TRBV29-1; j_call: TRBJ1-1; d_call: TRBD1; clone_size: .
cdr3_nt: TGCGCCAGCAGCCGAGGCAGAGGAACTGAAGCTTTCTTT; cdr3_aa: CASSRGRGTEAFF; v_call: TRBV4-3; j_call: TRBJ1-1; d_call: .; clone_size: .
cdr3_nt: TGTGCCAGCATCCGTCCCGGGACAGGGGCGTACGAGCAGTACTTC; cdr3_aa: CASIRPGTGAYEQYF; v_call: TRBV12-1; j_call: TRBJ2-7; d_call: .; clone_size: .
cdr3_nt: TGTGCCAGCAGCGTACTGCCCTACAATGAGCAGTTCTTC; cdr3_aa: CASSVLPYNEQFF; v_call: TRBV9; j_call: TRBJ2-1; d_call: .; clone_size: .
cdr3_nt: TGTGCCAGTAGTATAGAGCCTAGCGGGGTGCAAGAGACCCAGTACTTC; cdr3_aa: CASSIEPSGVQETQYF; v_call: TRBV19; j_call: TRBJ2-5; d_call: TRBD2; clone_size: .
cdr3_nt: TGTGCCAGCAGCCTACGGGACAGGCCTCCCTACGAGCAGTACTTC; cdr3_aa: CASSLRDRPPYEQYF; v_call: TRBV7-2; j_call: TRBJ2-7; d_call: TRBD1; clone_size: .
cdr3_nt: TGTGCCTGGAGTGAACTTCTAAGCACAGATACGCAGTATTTT; cdr3_aa: CAWSELLSTDTQYF; v_call: TRBV30; j_call: TRBJ2-3; d_call: .; clone_size: .
cdr3_nt: TGTGCCAGCTCACCCTACAGTAATCAGCCCCAGCATTTT; cdr3_aa: CASSPYSNQPQHF; v_call: TRBV18; j_call: TRBJ1-5; d_call: .; clone_size: .
cdr3_nt: TGCAGCGTTGAAACCAGGATTGGGACTAAGAACAATGAGCAGTTCTTC; cdr3_aa: CSVETRIGTKNNEQFF; v_call: TRBV29-1; j_call: TRBJ2-1; d_call: TRBD2; clone_size: .
cdr3_nt: TGTGCCAGCAGCTTGGGGCCGGGACCTAGCACCGGGGAGCTGTTTTTT; cdr3_aa: CASSLGPGPSTGELFF; v_call: TRBV5-6; j_call: TRBJ2-2; d_call: .; clone_size: .
cdr3_nt: TGTGCCAGCAGCCAGGGGAGGTCCTGGGAAAAACTGTTTTTT; cdr3_aa: CASSQGRSWEKLFF; v_call: TRBV7-9; j_call: TRBJ1-4; d_call: .; clone_size: .
cdr3_nt: TGTGCCTGGAGTGGATGGGGAAGCACCGGGGAGCTGTTTTTT; cdr3_aa: CAWSGWGSTGELFF; v_call: TRBV30; j_call: TRBJ2-2; d_call: .; clone_size: .
cdr3_nt: TGCGCCAGCAGCCAAGAGGGGGTGGACGGCTACACCTTC; cdr3_aa: CASSQEGVDGYTF; v_call: TRBV4-3; j_call: TRBJ1-2; d_call: .; clone_size: .
cdr3_nt: TGTGCCAGCTCACCGCTAGGGACTCGAGCGGAGCTGTTTTTT; cdr3_aa: CASSPLGTRAELFF; v_call: TRBV18; j_call: TRBJ2-2; d_call: .; clone_size: .
cdr3_nt: TGTGCCAGCAGGGGACAGGGGTTTCGAACTAATGAAAAACTGTTTTTT; cdr3_aa: CASRGQGFRTNEKLFF; v_call: TRBV11-2; j_call: TRBJ1-4; d_call: TRBD1; clone_size: .
cdr3_nt: TGTGCCTGGAACCGGCAGTACGAGCAGTACTTC; cdr3_aa: CAWNRQYEQYF; v_call: TRBV30; j_call: TRBJ2-7; d_call: .; clone_size: .
cdr3_nt: TGTGCCACCCAACAGGGGGCAATACTGCGGGGAACCGGGGAGCTGTTTTTT; cdr3_aa: CATQQGAILRGTGELFF; v_call: TRBV10-3; j_call: TRBJ2-2; d_call: TRBD1; clone_size: .